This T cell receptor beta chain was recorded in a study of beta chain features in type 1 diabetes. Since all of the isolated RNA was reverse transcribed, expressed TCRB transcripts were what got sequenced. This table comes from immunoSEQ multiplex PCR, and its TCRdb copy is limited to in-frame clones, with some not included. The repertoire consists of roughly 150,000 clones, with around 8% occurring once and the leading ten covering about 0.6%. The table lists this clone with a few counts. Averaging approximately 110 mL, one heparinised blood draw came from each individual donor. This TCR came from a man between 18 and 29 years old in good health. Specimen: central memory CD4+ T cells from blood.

The chain's CDR3 is CASSQKQGATNEKLFF. The DNA for the CDR3 is TGCGCCAGCAGCCAGAAACAGGGGGCAACTAATGAAAAACTGTTTTTT. V is TRBV4-3 and J is TRBJ1-4, with TRBD1 identical over 8 bases. This CDR3 region has 16 residues. CDR1 LGHNA and CDR2 YSLEER come from the germline V gene. The V and J ends lost 3 bases and 0 bases, in that order; junction bases with no gene match: 3.